The entry below describes one T cell receptor beta chain. The antigen is unknown. The CDR3 sequence is 14 residues long. Germline-derived CDR1 and CDR2 are SNHLY and FYNNEI. The ends were cut back, 3 bases at V and 3 bases at J, with 11 bases in the middle. The data are from a study of human T cells and chemical hapten exposure. Study overall: Predominantly women, the patients had alopecia areata, totalis or universalis.

Time point reported: pre-sensitization, week 0. The treatment was: therapeutic diphenylcyclopropenone sensitization with weekly scalp DPC. Regarding the study as a whole: Controls formed significantly fewer large CDR3 similarity clusters than expanded TCRs did.

In the original analysis: Individual samples carried between roughly 20,000 and 690,600 TCRs, with roughly 96,000 as the median. TCRdb processed the RACE reads anew with MiXCR; each CDR3 protein has one entry. TCRdb's processing, not the authors', yielded these V and J calls. The sample yields tens of thousands of distinct CDR3 sequences, about 14% seen once. J is TRBJ1-1 and V is TRBV2; D uncertain. This receptor was obtained from a woman aged 50 to 60 with alopecia areata. Some clones in this sample may be carry-over from other donors' samples. Source: whole blood, taken in connection with sensitization to the hapten diphenylcyclopropenone (DPC). The CDR3 reads CASSEGFEDTEAFF. The CDR3 region has the DNA TGTGCCAGCAGTGAGGGGTTTGAAGACACTGAAGCTTTCTTT.